The 18 T cell receptor beta chains below were found in one sample sequenced in a study of blood T cell repertoires in COVID-19. TCRdb's copy holds only in-frame clones and misses some; the assay was immunoSEQ multiplex PCR. The data show about 130,000 clones, about 85% seen once. The source material was peripheral blood. The receptors originated from a woman of 80 years or more with COVID-19, enrolled during active disease.

The gene calls are TRBV7-2 and TRBJ2-3, with D tentatively TRBD1 (7 bases). CDR1 is SGHTA and CDR2 is FQGNSA in the germline V gene. Trimming shortened V by 10 bases and J by 3 bases, and 17 bases separated the two germline ends. The CDR3 is 14 residues long. CDR3 residues: CANPDREETDTQYF. DNA of the CDR3: TGTGCCAATCCCGACAGGGAGGAGACAGATACGCAGTATTTT.

The chain is built from TRBV5-6 and TRBJ1-6; a weak D match, TRBD1 (6 bases). This CDR3 is 15 amino acids long. The V gene lost 0 bases and the J gene lost 11 bases, with 15 bases spanning the gap. Germline assignment: CDR1 SGHDT and CDR2 YYEEEE. CDR3 amino acids: CASSLGGQGETPLHF. Written as DNA, the CDR3 is TGTGCCAGCAGCTTGGGGGGGCAGGGAGAAACACCCCTCCACTTT.

The J gene is TRBJ2-5, the V gene TRBV7-2; no reliable D call. Germline CDR1 and CDR2: SGHTA and FQGNSA. V shed 4 bases and J shed 5 bases, with 14 bases lying between them. This CDR3 contains 14 residues. DNA for the CDR3: TGTGCCAGCAGCTCTGAAGCTTATAGCGAGACCCAGTACTTC. Protein sequence: CASSSEAYSETQYF. The variable domain in full, completed from reference TRBV7-2 and TRBJ2-5, reads GAGVSQSPSNKVTEKGKDVELRCDPISGHTALYWYRQSLGQGLEFLIYFQGNSAPDKSGLPSDRFSAERTGGSVSTLTIQRTQQEDSAVYLCASSSEAYSETQYFGPGTRLLVL.

The gene calls are TRBV29-1 and TRBJ1-1, with TRBD1 matching 10 bases. Trimming took 6 bases from V and 3 from J; bases not matched to a gene: 10. This CDR3 region has 15 residues. Germline V gene lookup returns CDR1 SQVTM and CDR2 ANQGSEA. The CDR3 spells CSVVTDRGPDTEAFF. The CDR3 DNA reads TGCAGCGTCGTAACTGACAGGGGGCCGGACACTGAAGCTTTCTTT. Complete variable domain (other parts from reference TRBV29-1 and TRBJ1-1): SAVISQKPSRDICQRGTSLTIQCQVDSQVTMMFWYRQQPGQSLTLIATANQGSEATYESGFVIDKFPISRPNLTFSTLTVSNMSPEDSSIYLCSVVTDRGPDTEAFFGQGTRLTVV.

V usage is TRBV5-1 and J usage is TRBJ1-2; 8 bases agree with TRBD1. J was trimmed by 6 bases and V by 0 bases; bases with no gene match: 1. Germline V gene sequence: CDR1 SGHRS, CDR2 YFSETQ. The CDR3 has 13 amino acids. The CDR3 loop reads CASSLDRGDGYTF. The CDR3 DNA follows: TGCGCCAGCAGCTTGGACAGGGGGGATGGCTACACCTTC.

The rearrangement uses TRBV19 and TRBJ1-5; possible D gene TRBD1, 6 bases. CDR3 length: 15 residues. In germline, CDR1 is LNHDA, CDR2 SQIVND (reference sequence). Deletions cut 6 bases from V and 4 bases from J, with 16 bases between. The CDR3 DNA reads TGTGCCAGTAGCTTGCGGGGGCAGCCAAATCAGCCCCAGCATTTT. The encoded protein is CASSLRGQPNQPQHF.

The V call is TRBV16, the J call TRBJ2-2; tentative D call: TRBD1 (5 bases). CDR1 is KGHSY and CDR2 is FQNENV in the germline V gene. V was shortened by 1 base and J by 1 base, with 7 bases between the two germline ends. There are 15 residues in the CDR3. The CDR3 loop is CASSQYGQNTGELFF. For the CDR3, the DNA is TGTGCCAGCAGCCAATACGGACAGAACACCGGGGAGCTGTTTTTT.

This clone was seen only once. This chain links TRBV29-1 with TRBJ2-7, with a tentative D call TRBD2 (7 bases). Germline CDR1 reads SQVTM; CDR2 reads ANQGSEA. V was clipped by 5 bases and J by 2 bases, with 16 bases between them. The CDR3 is 14 residues long. CDR3 nucleotide sequence: TGCAGCGTTCAAGGGGGGCGGGGGCCCTACGAGCAGTACTTC. This sequence encodes CSVQGGRGPYEQYF.

Only one count was recorded for this clone. The chain has TRBV4-1 and TRBJ2-7, with D maybe TRBD2 (6 bases). The V gene lost 1 base and the J gene lost 2 bases, with 12 bases spanning the gap. Germline assignment: CDR1 MGHRA and CDR2 YSYEKL. The length of the CDR3 is 15 residues. CDR3 in DNA: TGCGCCAGCAGCCAAGGGTCGGGACTTCCCTACGAGCAGTACTTC. Translated: CASSQGSGLPYEQYF.

This sequence joins TRBV18 and TRBJ1-1, with TRBD1 matching over 8 bases. The CDR3 totals 16 residues. V lost 6 bases to trimming and J lost 0 bases; unmatched junction nucleotides: 9. Germline V gene lookup returns CDR1 KGHSH and CDR2 LQKENI. The CDR3 nucleotides read TGTGCCAGCTCTGCCGGGACAGGCGCCTTGAACACTGAAGCTTTCTTT. Its protein is CASSAGTGALNTEAFF.

This clone was seen just once. This rearrangement joins TRBV6-4 to TRBJ1-6; D gene ambiguous. V shed 6 bases and J shed 5 bases, with 14 bases lying between them. Looked up from germline, CDR1 is MRHNA and CDR2 is SNTAGT. CDR3 length equals 15 residues. As DNA, the CDR3 is TGTGCCAGCAGACGGACGGCGGGTAATAATTCACCCCTCCACTTT. This sequence encodes CASRRTAGNNSPLHF.

This chain connects TRBV5-1 to TRBJ2-2, with TRBD1 matching 10 bases. Germline trimming cut 0 bases from V and 5 bases from J; bases unmatched to any gene: 4. The CDR3 spans 16 residues. CDR1 is SGHRS, CDR2 YFSETQ, per germline. The chain's CDR3 is CASSLVRDRGTGELFF. The CDR3 DNA reads as TGCGCCAGCAGCTTGGTCAGGGACAGGGGAACCGGGGAGCTGTTTTTT. Full variable domain (outside the CDR3, taken from reference TRBV5-1 and TRBJ2-2): KAGVTQTPRYLIKTRGQQVTLSCSPISGHRSVSWYQQTPGQGLQFLFEYFSETQRNKGNFPGRFSGRQFSNSRSEMNVSTLELGDSALYLCASSLVRDRGTGELFFGEGSRLTVL.

This chain connects TRBV5-4 to TRBJ2-2; possible D gene TRBD2, 6 bases. The germline V gene encodes CDR1 SGHNT and CDR2 YYREEE (reference sequence). V was cut by 4 bases and J by 2 bases, with 12 bases left in between. This CDR3 contains 15 residues. CDR3 bases: TGTGCCAGCAGCCCGCGGGACTTTAACACCGGGGAGCTGTTTTTT. It specifies CASSPRDFNTGELFF.

This sequence joins TRBV6-4 and TRBJ2-3; TRBD2 matches at 9 bases. Germline V gene data show CDR1 as MRHNA and CDR2 as SNTAGT. The CDR3 is 14 residues long. The V segment lost 6 bases and the J segment 1 base; nucleotides outside the gene matches: 2. The chain's CDR3 is CASRLAGGTDTQYF. CDR3 in DNA: TGTGCCAGCAGGTTAGCGGGAGGCACAGATACGCAGTATTTT.

The J gene is TRBJ2-7, the V gene TRBV27; the match to TRBD2 covers 7 bases. This CDR3 is 15 amino acids long. With V trimmed by 7 bases and J by 0 bases, 9 bases remained unmatched. CDR1 and CDR2 (germline): MNHEY, SMNVEV (reference sequence). The CDR3 spells CASTNVGGGSYEQYF. The CDR3 DNA is TGTGCCAGCACCAATGTTGGGGGGGGCTCCTACGAGCAGTACTTC.

This clone was detected only once. The chain has TRBV19 and TRBJ2-3; D is uncertain. CDR1 is LNHDA and CDR2 is SQIVND in the germline V gene (reference sequence). V gave up 0 bases and J gave up 6 bases, with 13 bases separating them. CDR3 length: 15 residues. The CDR3 coding sequence is TGTGCCAGTAGTATAGATCACGTACTCCCGGATACGCAGTATTTT. This gives the protein CASSIDHVLPDTQYF. Supplemented by reference TRBV19 and TRBJ2-3, the full variable domain reads DGGITQSPKYLFRKEGQNVTLSCEQNLNHDAMYWYRQDPGQGLRLIYYSQIVNDFQKGDIAEGYSVSREKKESFPLTVTSAQKNPTAFYLCASSIDHVLPDTQYFGPGTRLTVL.

The chain combines TRBV29-1 with TRBJ1-5; D is undetermined. CDR1 and CDR2 from the germline V gene are SQVTM and ANQGSEA. V was clipped by 2 bases and J by 6 bases, with 14 bases between them. The CDR3 extends over 14 amino acids. This CDR3 reads CSVEIAGLGQPQHF. As DNA, the CDR3 is TGCAGCGTTGAAATTGCGGGTCTCGGTCAGCCCCAGCATTTT.

The chain recombines TRBV11-2 with TRBJ2-5; TRBD2 matches at 11 bases. The junction had 6 bases not matched to a gene; V was cut back by 1 base and J by 2 bases. This CDR3 is built from 17 residues. Looked up from germline, CDR1 is SGHAT and CDR2 is FQNNGV. CDR3 amino acids: CASSLGLAGGRQETQYF. The DNA of the CDR3 is TGTGCCAGCAGCTTAGGTCTAGCGGGAGGACGGCAAGAGACCCAGTACTTC.